These T cell receptor beta chains were read from a single sample in a study of brain T cells in children with intractable seizures. Method: immunoSEQ multiplex PCR; TCRdb's copy keeps in-frame clones and lacks some. The table includes about 80,000 clones, around 90% detected once. This specimen was peripheral blood, taken at surgery. The receptors derive from a girl aged 2 to 9 with Rasmussen encephalitis and intractable seizures. Each CDR3 is given without its conserved first and last residue.

J gene,V gene,CDR3 protein
TRBJ2-1,TRBV12-3/TRBV12-4,ASTPLAGGGPL
TRBJ2-1,TRBV3-1/TRBV3-2,ASSQDRGRAGFEQF
TRBJ1-5,TRBV21-1,ASSKAVGQVPHQPQH
TRBJ1-1,TRBV19,ASSGANTEAF
TRBJ1-5,TRBV12-3/TRBV12-4,ASTQDQGQPQH
TRBJ1-6,TRBV12-3/TRBV12-4,ASSLTHRSPLH
TRBJ2-5,TRBV5-1,ASSLVYQETQY
TRBJ1-1,TRBV7-2,ASSLAYRGLENTEAF
TRBJ2-7,TRBV11-2,ASSGRDILRDEQY
TRBJ2-5,TRBV30,AWSPPRGRGETQY
TRBJ1-1,TRBV7-6,ASSLDGSMNTEAF
TRBJ2-3,TRBV14,ASSPVGQGSDTQY
TRBJ1-1,TRBV5-6,ASSLLGGGDGTEAF
TRBJ2-5,TRBV24-1,ATRGGEQETQY
TRBJ2-3,TRBV3-1/TRBV3-2,ASSQGPWGLAGEGTDTQY
TRBJ2-5,TRBV6-5,ASSRGALGETQY
TRBJ2-7,TRBV6-5,ASSYTGVYEQY
TRBJ2-5,TRBV5-4,ASSRAPGPEGETQY
TRBJ1-6,TRBV7-9,ASSHDRFGSSPLH
TRBJ1-2,TRBV5-1,ASSSGAGGYT
TRBJ1-1,TRBV27,ASSHRDRGQAF
TRBJ2-3,TRBV24-1,ATSDFGGATTDTQY
TRBJ1-1,TRBV5-1,ASSVDGQGRKAF
TRBJ1-2,TRBV3-1/TRBV3-2,ASSQGGQGAEGYT
TRBJ1-1,TRBV11-3,ASSVTGEAF
TRBJ2-7,TRBV3-1/TRBV3-2,ASSRPSGEQY
TRBJ1-1,TRBV12-3/TRBV12-4,ASSFGQNTEAF
TRBJ2-2,TRBV27,ASRGQGAGTGELF
TRBJ1-2,TRBV27,ASSLAGNYGYT
TRBJ2-7,TRBV3-1/TRBV3-2,ASSQDSYEQY
TRBJ2-7,TRBV6-6,ASSRQGSSSYEQY
TRBJ1-2,TRBV7-2,ATLLDGNYGYT
TRBJ1-2,TRBV5-1,ASSPGGVLGYT
TRBJ2-7,TRBV15,ATSRGGQGVEQY
TRBJ1-2,TRBV6-6,ASSPRDSEAVGYT
TRBJ2-3,TRBV7-8,ASSLALAGIDTQY
TRBJ2-7,TRBV24-1,ATSEGGYEQY
TRBJ1-4,TRBV25-1,ASSASIGTSLEKLF
TRBJ1-5,TRBV15,ATSRDRWGSNQPQH
TRBJ2-5,TRBV28,ASREAGRETQY
TRBJ1-2,TRBV5-5,ASSGGRDGDYGYT
TRBJ2-3,TRBV5-4,ASSYPGGRSTDTQY
TRBJ2-1,TRBV27,ASSPFWGFYNEQF
TRBJ1-1,TRBV30,AWKRQEAF
TRBJ2-7,TRBV16,ASSPIIPGDEQY
TRBJ2-5,TRBV5-4,ASSPGLAGGQETQY
TRBJ1-2,TRBV2,ASAPGPRYGYT
TRBJ2-2,TRBV7-9,ASSLPASGITGELF